This T cell receptor (beta chain) was obtained from a study of cytomegalovirus exposure and HLA in healthy donors. Study-wide findings and caveats: Sequencing depth across donors, presence/absence analyses assumed, was roughly uniform. TCR beta chains numbering about 160 were designated cytomegalovirus-associated. Sequencing likely caused a cluster of highly shared sequence variants. What a later analysis reportedly showed was that an Asian-associated ancestry cluster had fewer N-insertions than the approximately 700-donor mean.

This clone has a handful of counts. The antigen is unknown. The junction differs from germline at one of its ends, possibly a read error. The PCR made use of 60 Vbeta and 13 Jbeta primers. Assay: immunoSEQ multiplex PCR; the TCRdb copy retains only in-frame clones and omits some. The data contain under 150,000 clones, about 77% of them singletons. Sequencing was carried out using PBMCs. The TCR sequence derives from a man aged 50-60 years in good health and CMV-seronegative.

The CDR3 protein is CASSLLWGQATQYF. For the CDR3, the DNA is TGTGCCAGCAGCTTGTTGTGGGGGCAAGCGACCCAGTACTTC. The rearrangement uses TRBV5-6 and TRBJ2-5; D perhaps matches TRBD1 (6 bases). CDR1 SGHDT and CDR2 YYEEEE come from the germline V gene. The CDR3 runs 14 residues.